This T cell receptor beta chain was recorded in a study of T-cell memory formation after mild COVID-19. Study results and caveats: The CD4+ clones that contracted clustered mainly within CM and EM, and the CD8+ clones concentrated in EMRA.

This clonotype was counted at least ten times. Its antigen is undetermined. Using its own MiXCR run on the 5' RACE reads, TCRdb lists one record per CDR3 protein. The sample yields a few hundred thousand distinct CDR3 sequences, roughly 21% seen once. Looked up from germline, CDR1 is SNHLY and CDR2 is FYNNEI. The CDR3 sequence is 15 residues long. V lost 8 bases and J lost 0, with 15 bases in between. The rearrangement uses TRBV2 and TRBJ2-3; D might be TRBD1 (6 bases). The sample consisted of PBMCs or a T cell subset sorted from them (not recorded which). The clonotype comes from an adult woman who had mild COVID-19 (a few samples of this study predate the infection). Cell type and time point are not known. The CDR3 sequence: CASHKGQRSTDTQYF. The DNA of the CDR3 is TGTGCCAGCCACAAAGGACAGCGTAGCACAGATACGCAGTATTTT.